This passage covers 11 T cell receptor beta chains from one sample sequenced in a study of T cell changes during pregnancy in multiple sclerosis. Produced via immunoSEQ multiplex PCR; TCRdb's table is partial and in-frame only. This sample has some 51,000 clones, with under 95% found just once. Sequenced material: CD4+ T cells from peripheral blood mononuclear cells, taken in the second trimester of pregnancy. These receptors came from a female donor with multiple sclerosis, enrolled in a pregnancy study.

The V gene is TRBV27, the J gene TRBJ1-6; no clear D. Germline V CDR1 and CDR2: MNHEY, SMNVEV (reference sequence). The CDR3 loop spans 15 amino acids. V dropped 6 bases and J dropped 2 bases, with 11 bases sitting between them. The chain's CDR3 is CASRRRDAYNSPLHF. CDR3 coding DNA: TGTGCCAGCAGGCGACGGGATGCCTATAATTCACCCCTCCACTTT.

The chain joins TRBV14 to TRBJ2-3, with TRBD2 matching over 10 bases. This CDR3 spans 13 amino acids. Germline V lookup: CDR1 SGHDN, CDR2 FVKESK. V dropped 7 bases and J dropped 5; count of bases not matched to a gene: 3. The CDR3 is CASKPSGGDTQYF. CDR3 nucleotide sequence: TGTGCCAGCAAGCCTAGCGGGGGAGATACGCAGTATTTT.

The chain joins TRBV6-5 to TRBJ1-6; 7 bases match TRBD1. The V gene end was trimmed by 0 bases and the J gene end by 3 bases; junction bases not matched to a gene: 2. The CDR3 is made up of 16 amino acids. Germline CDR1 and CDR2: MNHEY and SVGAGI. CDR3 sequence: CASSYSRDSYNSPLHF. The DNA for the CDR3 is TGTGCCAGCAGTTACTCACGGGACAGCTATAATTCACCCCTCCACTTT.

The gene calls are TRBV21-1 and TRBJ1-1; the table's D call of TRBD1 was not tested on the DNA. TRBV21-1 is recorded as a pseudogene. The CDR3 has 15 residues. CDR3 protein: CASSRSGQSYTEAFF. In DNA form, the CDR3 reads TGTGCCAGCAGCAGATCGGGACAGTCCTACACTGAAGCTTTCTTT.

V gene TRBV7-3 combines with J gene TRBJ1-2, with D tentatively TRBD1 (5 bases). The CDR3 has 13 amino acids. The V end lost 0 bases, the J end lost 7 bases, and 9 bases lay between the germline ends. Germline V gene sequence: CDR1 SGHTA, CDR2 FQGTGA. In nucleotides, the CDR3 is TGTGCCAGCAGCTTAACGCTGGGGGGTGGCTACACCTTC. Translating it yields CASSLTLGGGYTF.

The gene calls are TRBV5-8 and TRBJ1-1; D is undetermined. This CDR3 is 13 amino acids long. Per germline, CDR1 SGHTS and CDR2 YDEGEE. Trimming removed 4 bases at V and 7 bases at J, with 14 bases between. The DNA for the CDR3 is TGTGCCAGCAGCAGGGTCCGGAGGAGTGAAGCTTTCTTT. Translation: CASSRVRRSEAFF.

The gene calls are TRBV30 and TRBJ2-7; 7 bases align to TRBD1. V dropped 5 bases and J dropped 2; count of bases not matched to a gene: 3. In germline, CDR1 is GTSNPN, CDR2 SVGIG (reference sequence). The CDR3 is made up of 12 amino acids. The CDR3, as DNA: TGTGCCTGGGTTACAGGGGCCTACGAGCAGTACTTC. This encodes CAWVTGAYEQYF.

The genes are TRBV27 and TRBJ2-2; maybe TRBD2 (7 bases). The CDR3 runs 14 residues. V dropped 8 bases and J dropped 4 bases, with 14 bases sitting between them. In germline, CDR1 is MNHEY, CDR2 SMNVEV (reference sequence). Written as DNA, the CDR3 is TGTGCCAGCCGGGGGGCAGGGTCCACCGGGGAGCTGTTTTTT. The encoded protein is CASRGAGSTGELFF.

The V call is TRBV11-2, the J call TRBJ1-5, with 11 bases matching TRBD1. CDR1 SGHAT and CDR2 FQNNGV come from the germline V gene. The V and J ends lost 5 bases and 3 bases, in that order; junction bases with no gene match: 3. The CDR3 totals 15 residues. The CDR3 bases are TGTGCCAGCAGCCCGGGACAGGGGGACAATCAGCCCCAGCATTTT. Its translation is CASSPGQGDNQPQHF.

This chain links TRBV5-1 with TRBJ2-1; the match to TRBD2 covers 8 bases. The CDR3 length is 16 residues. The V segment lost 4 bases and the J segment 7 bases; nucleotides outside the gene matches: 13. Germline V gene lookup returns CDR1 SGHRS and CDR2 YFSETQ. The CDR3 protein is CASSPPGGAGNNEQFF. DNA of the CDR3: TGCGCCAGCAGCCCGCCCGGGGGGGCGGGTAATAATGAGCAGTTCTTC.

This chain links TRBV21-1 with TRBJ1-2; TRBD1, the D gene given by the table, was not confirmed from the DNA. TRBV21-1 counts as a pseudogene. CDR3 length: 13 residues. CDR3: CARSTGTGYGYTF. CDR3 DNA: TGTGCCAGAAGTACCGGGACAGGATATGGCTACACCTTC.